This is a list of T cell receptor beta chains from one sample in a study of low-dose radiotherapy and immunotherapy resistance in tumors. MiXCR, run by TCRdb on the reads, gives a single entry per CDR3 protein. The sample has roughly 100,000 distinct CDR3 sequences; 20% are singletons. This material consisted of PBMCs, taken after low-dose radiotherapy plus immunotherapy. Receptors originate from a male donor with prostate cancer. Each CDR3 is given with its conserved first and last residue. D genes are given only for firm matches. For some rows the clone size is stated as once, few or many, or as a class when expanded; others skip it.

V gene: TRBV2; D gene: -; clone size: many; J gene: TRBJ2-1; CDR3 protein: CASRSPLQGDYHEQFF; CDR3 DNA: TGTGCCAGCCGTTCCCCCCTACAGGGAGACTATCATGAGCAGTTCTTC
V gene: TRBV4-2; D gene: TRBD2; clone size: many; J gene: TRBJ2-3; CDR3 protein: CASSQDGLAGGSSDTQYF; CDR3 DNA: TGTGCCAGCAGCCAAGATGGACTAGCGGGGGGGTCATCGGATACGCAGTATTTT
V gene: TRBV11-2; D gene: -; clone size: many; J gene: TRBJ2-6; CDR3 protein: CASRVWGRSSGANVLTF; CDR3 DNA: TGTGCCAGCAGAGTTTGGGGGCGGAGCTCTGGGGCCAACGTCCTGACTTTC
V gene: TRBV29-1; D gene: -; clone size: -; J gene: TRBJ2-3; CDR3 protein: CSAGSTDTQYF; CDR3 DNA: TGCAGCGCCGGGTCCACAGATACGCAGTATTTT
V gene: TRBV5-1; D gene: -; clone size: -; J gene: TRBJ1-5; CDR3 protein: CASSLDTGSQPQHF; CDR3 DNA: TGCGCCAGCAGCTTGGATACAGGGAGTCAGCCCCAGCATTTT
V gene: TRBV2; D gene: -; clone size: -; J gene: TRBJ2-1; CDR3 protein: CASTPQGIGNEQFF; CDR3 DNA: TGTGCCAGTACTCCTCAGGGAATAGGCAATGAGCAGTTCTTC
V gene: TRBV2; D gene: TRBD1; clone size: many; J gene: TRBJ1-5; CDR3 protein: CASSQIQGQGLQPQHF; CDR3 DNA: TGTGCCAGCAGCCAAATACAGGGACAGGGATTGCAGCCCCAGCATTTT
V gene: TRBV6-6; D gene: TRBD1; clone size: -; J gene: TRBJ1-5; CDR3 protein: CASSVVTGTGVQPQHF; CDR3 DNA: TGTGCCAGCAGTGTAGTAACCGGGACAGGTGTTCAGCCCCAGCATTTT
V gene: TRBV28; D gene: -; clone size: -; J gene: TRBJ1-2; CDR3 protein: CASTQGNYGYTF; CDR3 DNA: TGTGCCAGCACACAGGGCAACTATGGCTACACCTTC
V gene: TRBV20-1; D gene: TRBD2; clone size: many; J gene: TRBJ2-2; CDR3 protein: CSASGGATGELFF; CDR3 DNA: TGCAGTGCTAGCGGGGGGGCCACCGGGGAGCTGTTTTTT
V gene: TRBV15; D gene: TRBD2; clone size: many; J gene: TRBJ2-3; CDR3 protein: CATSNLAGLLDTQYF; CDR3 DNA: TGTGCCACCAGTAACCTAGCGGGGTTGTTAGATACGCAGTATTTT
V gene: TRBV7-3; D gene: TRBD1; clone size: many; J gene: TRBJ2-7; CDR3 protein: CASSSTGTGGPYEQYF; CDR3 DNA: TGTGCCAGCAGCTCTACCGGGACAGGGGGCCCCTACGAGCAGTACTTC
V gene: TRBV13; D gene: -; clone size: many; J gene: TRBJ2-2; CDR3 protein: CASSRSQEYTGELFF; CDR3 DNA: TGTGCCAGCAGCCGGTCGCAAGAATACACCGGGGAGCTGTTTTTT